In this sample, the clone carrying this T cell receptor beta chain is medium-sized (0.01 to 0.1%). The data originate from a study of T cell changes during pregnancy in multiple sclerosis. V dropped 3 bases and J dropped 8; count of bases not matched to a gene: 9. The CDR3 has 15 amino acids. In germline, CDR1 is LGHNA, CDR2 YNFKEQ. The data were produced by immunoSEQ multiplex PCR, yet TCRdb's version contains in-frame clones alone and is incomplete. The data show around 50,000 clones, about 90% seen once. The TCR sequence derives from a female donor in good health, enrolled as a control in a pregnancy study. The V gene is TRBV4-2, the J gene TRBJ2-7; TRBD2 matches 11 bases. The specimen comprised peripheral blood, sampled after pregnancy. CDR3 in DNA: TGTGCCAGCAGCCAGACCCTAGCGGGAGGCTCTCAGCAGTACTTC. It encodes CASSQTLAGGSQQYF.